The clone carrying this T cell receptor (beta chain) was picked up one time. Antigen: not known. The entry originates in a study of shared clonotypes between healthy human individuals. Background on the study: Three plates were used per donor for CD4 naive, three for CD4 memory, two for CD8 naive and one for CD8 memory. Study observations and caveats: Non-shared clonotypes were found to have lower generation probabilities than the clonotypes that were shared by all four of the sorted-subset donors. Memory subsets generally showed smaller estimated richness than naive subsets did.

The CDR3 is 15 residues long. CDR1 is LGHNA and CDR2 is YSLEER in the germline V gene. V lost 0 bases to trimming and J lost 1 base, with 9 bases between them. In the naive CD8 group, cells lacked CD45RO and were positively selected for CCR7, so terminally differentiated effector memory CD45RA+ cells were left out. As processed by the authors: Filtering was not the same, since immunoSEQ gave junction-only sequences without quality scores. Some clones are missing from TCRdb's copy, which holds only in-frame ones; the method was immunoSEQ multiplex PCR. Clonal size and the V and J genes are those of that table, whereas D and trimming came from the DNA. The table records about 2,100,000 clones, around 93% of them present only once.

This TCR derives from a man younger than 35 in good health. Some clones in this sample may be carry-over from other donors' samples. Sequenced material: naive CD8+ T cells from PBMCs. The chain has TRBV4-3 and TRBJ2-5; maybe TRBD2 (5 bases). CDR3 in amino acids: CASSQDLTTQETQYF. In DNA, the CDR3 is TGCGCCAGCAGCCAAGATCTGACTACCCAAGAGACCCAGTACTTC.